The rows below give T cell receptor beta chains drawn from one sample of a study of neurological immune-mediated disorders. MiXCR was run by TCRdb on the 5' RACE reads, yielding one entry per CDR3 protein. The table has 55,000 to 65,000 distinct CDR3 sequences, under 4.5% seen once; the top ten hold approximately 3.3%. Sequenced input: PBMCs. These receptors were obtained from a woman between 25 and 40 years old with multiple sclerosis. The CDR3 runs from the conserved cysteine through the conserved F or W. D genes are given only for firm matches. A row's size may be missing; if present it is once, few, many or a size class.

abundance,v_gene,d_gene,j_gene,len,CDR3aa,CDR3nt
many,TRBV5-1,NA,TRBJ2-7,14,CASSLLSAEYEQYF,TGCGCCAGCAGCTTGTTATCCGCCGAGTACGAGCAGTACTTC
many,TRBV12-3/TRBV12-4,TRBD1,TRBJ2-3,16,CASSPSDRGWADTQYF,TGTGCCAGCAGTCCCTCGGACAGGGGGTGGGCAGATACGCAGTATTTT
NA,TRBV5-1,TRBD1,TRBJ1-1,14,CASSQGTANTEAFF,TGCGCCAGCAGCCAAGGGACAGCGAACACTGAAGCTTTCTTT
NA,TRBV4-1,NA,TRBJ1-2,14,CASSPVIGASGYTF,TGCGCCAGCAGCCCAGTAATCGGGGCTTCTGGCTACACCTTC
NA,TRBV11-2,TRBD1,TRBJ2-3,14,CASSQQTGKDTQYF,TGTGCCAGCAGCCAACAGACAGGGAAGGATACGCAGTATTTT
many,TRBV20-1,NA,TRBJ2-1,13,CSASPGRVDEQFF,TGCAGTGCTAGTCCCGGGCGGGTCGATGAGCAGTTCTTC
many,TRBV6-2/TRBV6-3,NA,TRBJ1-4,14,CASSPGAVNEKLFF,TGTGCCAGCAGTCCCGGCGCCGTTAATGAAAAACTGTTTTTT
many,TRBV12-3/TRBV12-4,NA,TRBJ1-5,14,CASSLAQGLQPQHF,TGTGCCAGCAGTTTAGCTCAGGGTTTGCAGCCCCAGCATTTT
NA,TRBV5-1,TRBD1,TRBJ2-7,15,CASSLVGGQGKEQYF,TGCGCCAGCAGCTTGGTTGGCGGACAGGGGAAAGAGCAGTACTTC
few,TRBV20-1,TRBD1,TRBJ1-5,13,CSARDQGDQPQNF,TGCAGTGCTAGAGACCAGGGGGATCAGCCCCAGAATTTT
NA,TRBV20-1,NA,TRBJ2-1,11,CSARIGNEQFF,TGCAGTGCTAGAATAGGGAATGAGCAGTTCTTC
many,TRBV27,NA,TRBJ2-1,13,CASSLGVGNEQFF,TGTGCCAGCAGTTTAGGGGTTGGGAATGAGCAGTTCTTC
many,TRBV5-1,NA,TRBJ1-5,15,CASSLAGSINQPQNF,TGCGCCAGCAGCTTGGCGGGAAGTATAAATCAGCCCCAGAATTTT
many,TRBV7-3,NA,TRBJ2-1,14,CASSQQTASNEQFF,TGTGCCAGCAGCCAACAGACGGCATCCAATGAGCAGTTCTTC
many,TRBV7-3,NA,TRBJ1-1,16,CASSRGVGFGDTEAFF,TGTGCCAGCAGCCGGGGGGTTGGTTTTGGGGACACTGAAGCTTTCTTT
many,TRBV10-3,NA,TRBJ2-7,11,CAISDRDEQYF,TGTGCCATCAGTGACAGGGACGAGCAGTACTTC
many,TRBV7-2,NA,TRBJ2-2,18,CASSFSGGGPSTTGELFF,TGTGCCAGCAGCTTTTCCGGTGGCGGGCCAAGCACCACCGGGGAGCTGTTTTTT
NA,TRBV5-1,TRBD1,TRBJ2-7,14,CASSLVQGAKEQYF,TGCGCCAGCAGCTTGGTCCAGGGGGCAAAAGAGCAGTACTTC
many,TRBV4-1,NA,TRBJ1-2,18,CASSQDFRDATANYGYTF,TGCGCCAGCAGCCAAGATTTCCGCGACGCAACCGCTAACTATGGCTACACCTTC
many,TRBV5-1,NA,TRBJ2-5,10,CASSEETQYF,TGCGCCAGCAGCGAAGAGACCCAGTACTTC
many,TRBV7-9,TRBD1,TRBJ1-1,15,CASSFGGGGANEAFF,TGTGCCAGCAGCTTCGGCGGAGGGGGCGCGAATGAAGCTTTCTTT
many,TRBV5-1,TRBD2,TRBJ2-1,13,CASSTSGYNEQFF,TGCGCCAGCAGCACTAGCGGCTACAATGAGCAGTTCTTC
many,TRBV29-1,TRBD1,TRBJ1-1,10,CSVRDRKAFF,TGCAGCGTGAGGGACAGAAAAGCTTTCTTT
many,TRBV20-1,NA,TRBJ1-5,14,CSARKDSGNQPQNF,TGCAGTGCTAGGAAAGATTCCGGGAATCAGCCCCAGAATTTT
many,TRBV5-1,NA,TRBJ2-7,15,CASSLAGDIGYEQYF,TGCGCCAGCAGCTTGGCAGGCGATATTGGCTACGAGCAGTACTTC
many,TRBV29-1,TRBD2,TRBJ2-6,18,CSARGALAGPSGANVLTF,TGCAGCGCCAGAGGGGCGCTAGCGGGGCCCTCTGGGGCCAACGTCCTGACTTTC
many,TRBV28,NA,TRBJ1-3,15,CASSIGQSSGNTIYF,TGTGCCAGCAGTATCGGACAGAGCTCTGGAAACACCATATATTTT
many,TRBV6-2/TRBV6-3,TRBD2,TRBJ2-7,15,CASSPIRGLEIEQYF,TGTGCCAGCAGTCCAATAAGGGGACTAGAGATCGAGCAGTACTTC
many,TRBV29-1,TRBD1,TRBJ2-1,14,CSLRQGARRNEQFF,TGCAGCCTCAGACAGGGGGCACGACGGAATGAGCAGTTCTTC
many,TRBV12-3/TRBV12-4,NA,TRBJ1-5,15,CASSSFFSKHQPQHF,TGTGCCAGCAGTTCCTTTTTCAGTAAACATCAGCCCCAGCATTTT
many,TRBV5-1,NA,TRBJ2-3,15,CASSQSPGRGDTQYF,TGCGCCAGCAGCCAGAGCCCGGGACGGGGAGATACGCAGTATTTT
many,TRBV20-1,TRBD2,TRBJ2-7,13,CSAVTSGTDEQYF,TGCAGTGCTGTGACTAGCGGGACGGACGAGCAGTACTTC
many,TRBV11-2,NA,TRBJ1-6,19,CASSLEARKGGAYNSPLHF,TGTGCCAGCAGCTTAGAAGCGAGAAAGGGGGGGGCGTATAATTCACCCCTCCACTTT
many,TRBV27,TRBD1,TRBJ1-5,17,CASSLLIQGAIAQPQHF,TGTGCCAGCAGTCTACTTATACAGGGGGCGATAGCTCAGCCCCAGCATTTT
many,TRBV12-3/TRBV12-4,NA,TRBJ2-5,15,CASSPSGLPQETQYF,TGTGCCAGCAGCCCTTCGGGTCTCCCCCAAGAGACCCAGTACTTC
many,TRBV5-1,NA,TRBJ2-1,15,CASSLASGTGNEQFF,TGCGCCAGCAGCTTGGCCTCCGGGACCGGGAATGAGCAGTTCTTC
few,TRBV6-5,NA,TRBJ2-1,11,CASATPNEQFF,TGTGCCAGCGCCACCCCTAATGAGCAGTTCTTC
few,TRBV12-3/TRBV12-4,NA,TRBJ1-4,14,CASSPGRGAEKLFF,TGTGCCAGCAGCCCCGGGAGGGGTGCTGAAAAACTGTTTTTT
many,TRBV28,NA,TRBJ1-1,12,CASSPTGPQAFF,TGTGCCAGCAGTCCCACAGGGCCGCAAGCTTTCTTT
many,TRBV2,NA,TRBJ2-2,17,CASRSPQGIRRTGELFF,TGTGCCAGCAGATCTCCCCAGGGTATCCGTCGGACCGGGGAGCTGTTTTTT
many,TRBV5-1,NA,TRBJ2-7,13,CASSSTRGGEQYF,TGCGCCAGCAGCTCTACCAGGGGAGGCGAGCAGTACTTC
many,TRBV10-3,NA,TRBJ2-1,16,CAISESGRGPYNEQFF,TGTGCCATCAGTGAGTCGGGGAGAGGTCCATACAATGAGCAGTTCTTC
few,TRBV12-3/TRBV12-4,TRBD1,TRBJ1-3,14,CASSPGGPGKTIYF,TGTGCCAGCAGTCCAGGGGGCCCTGGAAAAACCATATATTTT
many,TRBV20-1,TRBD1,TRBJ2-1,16,CSASGVRDRVGNEQFF,TGCAGTGCTAGCGGGGTCCGGGACAGGGTGGGTAATGAGCAGTTCTTC
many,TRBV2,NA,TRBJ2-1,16,CASSERGWSSYNEQFF,TGTGCCAGCAGTGAAAGGGGGTGGAGCTCCTACAATGAGCAGTTCTTC
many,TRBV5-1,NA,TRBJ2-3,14,CASSLVKDADTQYF,TGCGCCAGCAGCTTGGTGAAGGACGCAGATACGCAGTATTTT
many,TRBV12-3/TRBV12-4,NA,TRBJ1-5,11,CASSSSNAQHF,TGTGCCAGCAGTTCCTCCAATGCCCAGCATTTT
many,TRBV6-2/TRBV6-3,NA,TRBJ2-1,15,CASSQRGGRFYEQFF,TGTGCCAGCAGCCAGAGGGGGGGGCGATTCTATGAGCAGTTCTTC
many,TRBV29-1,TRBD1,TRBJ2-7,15,CSVKISGQASYEQYF,TGCAGCGTTAAGATTTCCGGACAGGCTAGTTACGAGCAGTACTTC